This T cell receptor beta chain comes out of a study of cytomegalovirus exposure and HLA in healthy donors. General observations from the study: When the data were analyzed later, several of the most significant clusters appeared to be linked to common viral pathogens.

Concerning this clone: Its antigen remains unidentified.

The primer mix had 60 Vbeta and 13 Jbeta primers. Generated by immunoSEQ multiplex PCR, the TCRdb table keeps only in-frame clones and is missing some. The sample yields hundreds of thousands of clones, 80% to 90% seen once. Germline lookup yields CDR1 SGDLS and CDR2 YYNGEE. CDR3 length equals 16 residues. Material for sequencing was PBMCs. V is TRBV9 and J is TRBJ2-5; 8 bases align to TRBD1. Near its end, the DNA agrees better with TRBJ2-7, so the J call may be wrong. This receptor was obtained from a woman in her late teens or twenties in good health and CMV-seronegative. The CDR3 loop reads CASSVGATGVSYEQYF. The CDR3 DNA reads as TGTGCCAGCAGCGTAGGAGCGACAGGGGTCTCCTACGAGCAGTACTTC.